These 28 T cell receptor beta chains share one sample of origin, sequenced in a study of blood T cell repertoires in COVID-19. The repertoire was sequenced with immunoSEQ multiplex PCR; TCRdb's copy has only in-frame clones and lacks some. The sample contains about 190,000 clones, less than 85% of which appear only once. Material for sequencing was peripheral blood. The receptors shown here come from a woman aged 50 to 60 with acute or convalescent COVID-19.

This clone has just one count. This chain joins TRBV24-1 and TRBJ1-2; a possible D gene is TRBD1 (6 bases). Germline loops: CDR1 KGHDR, CDR2 SFDVKD. Trimming took off 5 bases at V and 7 bases at J, with 22 bases between the two ends. The CDR3 loop spans 16 amino acids. The CDR3 DNA follows: TGTGCCACCAGTGGCCCACAGGGAGCTTCTTCTATTGGCTACACCTTC. It translates to CATSGPQGASSIGYTF.

The J gene is TRBJ2-7, the V gene TRBV5-1, with a weak D call TRBD2 (5 bases). The CDR3 loop spans 14 amino acids. Trimming stripped 4 bases from V and 1 base from J, with 12 bases between. Germline values: CDR1 SGHRS, CDR2 YFSETQ. This CDR3 reads CASSVTRGSYEQYF. The CDR3 bases are TGCGCCAGCAGCGTCACCCGGGGATCCTACGAGCAGTACTTC.

CDR3 in DNA: TGCGCCAGCAGCTTTAGCCCTAAGGGACTAGCGGGCGTGGGGCAAACAGATACGCAGTATTTT. Translating gives CASSFSPKGLAGVGQTDTQYF. The V gene is TRBV5-1, the J gene TRBJ2-3, with TRBD2 matching 12 bases. Germline V gene sequence: CDR1 SGHRS, CDR2 YFSETQ. The ends lost 2 bases at V and 3 bases at J; junction bases unmatched: 19. The CDR3 extends over 21 amino acids. The full variable domain, in which reference TRBV5-1 and TRBJ2-3 provide the parts outside the CDR3, is KAGVTQTPRYLIKTRGQQVTLSCSPISGHRSVSWYQQTPGQGLQFLFEYFSETQRNKGNFPGRFSGRQFSNSRSEMNVSTLELGDSALYLCASSFSPKGLAGVGQTDTQYFGPGTRLTVL.

The chain links TRBV25-1 to TRBJ1-1; TRBD1 aligns across 7 bases. Germline values: CDR1 MGHDK, CDR2 SYGVNS. Trimming at V came to 2 bases and at J to 1 base, leaving 10 bases not matched to a gene. The CDR3 contains 17 residues. CDR3 DNA sequence: TGTGCCAGCAGTGAAGGGGCCACAGGGGCTGGGAACACTGAAGCTTTCTTT. It is translated as CASSEGATGAGNTEAFF.

This clone was seen just once. The chain carries TRBV5-1 and TRBJ2-1; 7 bases match TRBD2. Trimming cost V 0 bases and J 7 bases; bases outside gene matches: 7. The CDR3 extends over 15 amino acids. CDR1 is SGHRS, CDR2 YFSETQ, per germline. CDR3: CASSLDGGSGNEQFF. The CDR3 nucleotides are TGCGCCAGCAGCTTGGATGGCGGGAGCGGGAATGAGCAGTTCTTC.

In its sample, this clone was seen a few times. CDR3 region: CASSRGQYPGEQYF. CDR3 bases: TGTGCCAGCAGCCGAGGACAGTATCCCGGCGAGCAGTACTTC. The chain is built from TRBV6-6 and TRBJ2-7, with D perhaps matching TRBD1 (6 bases). Germline-derived CDR1 and CDR2 are MNHNY and SVGAGI (reference sequence). The V end lost 6 bases, the J end lost 6 bases, and 18 bases lay between the germline ends. The length of the CDR3 is 14 residues.

The chain carries TRBV19 and TRBJ2-7; D gene unclear. Germline V gene data show CDR1 as LNHDA and CDR2 as SQIVND (reference sequence). The length of the CDR3 is 14 residues. Trimming removed 6 bases from V and 2 bases from J, with 14 bases in between. The CDR3 spells CASRGGVSPYEQYF. For the CDR3, the DNA is TGTGCCAGTAGAGGCGGAGTGTCCCCCTACGAGCAGTACTTC. The complete variable domain, with remaining parts taken from reference TRBV19 and TRBJ2-7, reads DGGITQSPKYLFRKEGQNVTLSCEQNLNHDAMYWYRQDPGQGLRLIYYSQIVNDFQKGDIAEGYSVSREKKESFPLTVTSAQKNPTAFYLCASRGGVSPYEQYFGPGTRLTVT.

The rearrangement links TRBV9 to TRBJ1-1; D is ambiguous. The CDR3 sequence is 14 residues long. Germline lookup yields CDR1 SGDLS and CDR2 YYNGEE. V was pared by 1 base and J by 0 bases, with 7 bases between. DNA of the CDR3: TGTGCCAGCAGCGTATTTCCCGTGAACACTGAAGCTTTCTTT. Translating it yields CASSVFPVNTEAFF.

The chain joins TRBV19 to TRBJ2-2; 7 positions agree with TRBD1. CDR3 length: 15 amino acids. The germline V gene encodes CDR1 LNHDA and CDR2 SQIVND (reference sequence). V shed 4 bases, J shed 5 bases, and the junction held 7 bases outside the gene matches. The CDR3 is CASSRGGSGTGELFF. The CDR3 DNA follows: TGTGCCAGTAGTAGAGGGGGCAGTGGAACCGGGGAGCTGTTTTTT.

This clone appeared a few times. J is TRBJ1-5 and V is TRBV27; D is uncertain. CDR3 size: 17 residues. Between the trimmed V and J ends, which lost 3 bases and 3 bases, there was a span of 18 bases. The germline V gene has CDR1 MNHEY and CDR2 SMNVEV (reference sequence). CDR3 in DNA: TGTGCCAGCAGTTTGTATCTCCCGGGTGGATCCAATCAGCCCCAGCATTTT. Translation gives CASSLYLPGGSNQPQHF.

The chain links TRBV19 to TRBJ1-1; no reliable D call. The CDR3 loop spans 12 amino acids. From germline, CDR1 is LNHDA and CDR2 SQIVND (reference sequence). Trimming left V 5 bases short and J 7 bases short, with 11 bases between. CDR3 nucleotide sequence: TGTGCCAGTAGTTCCCCCCTCGGTGAAGCTTTCTTT. It encodes CASSSPLGEAFF.

In its sample, this clone was seen a few times. As DNA, the CDR3 is TGTGCCAGCAACTTCCTGAACACCGGGGAGCTGTTTTTT. Its translation is CASNFLNTGELFF. The rearrangement joins TRBV7-2 to TRBJ2-2; D is uncertain. Trimming cost V 7 bases and J 1 base, with 7 bases left between them. Germline CDR1 reads SGHTA; CDR2 reads FQGNSA. The CDR3 runs 13 residues.

The chain links TRBV12-3 or TRBV12-4 to TRBJ1-2; D perhaps matches TRBD1 (6 bases). The CDR3 has 13 residues. V was pared by 3 bases and J by 8 bases, with 13 bases between. CDR3 region: CASSLDVRGGYTF. The DNA of the CDR3 is TGTGCCAGCAGTTTGGACGTCAGGGGCGGCTACACCTTC.

This clone was seen a single time. The same CDR3 can be traced to other DNA sequences in this sample. The J gene is TRBJ2-7, the V gene TRBV9, with 10 bases matching TRBD2. The junction had 6 bases not matched to a gene; V was cut back by 3 bases and J by 6 bases. Per germline, CDR1 SGDLS and CDR2 YYNGEE. This CDR3 is 14 amino acids long. The CDR3 region has the DNA TGTGCCAGCAGCGCTCTAGCGGGGGCTTCCGAGCAGTACTTC. Amino acid sequence: CASSALAGASEQYF.

The V and J genes are TRBV4-2 and TRBJ2-7; 9 bases map to TRBD2. With V trimmed by 5 bases and J by 4 bases, 6 bases remained unmatched. Germline V CDR1 and CDR2: LGHNA, YNFKEQ. This CDR3 is 14 amino acids long. CDR3 loop: CASSFGTSNYEQYF. As DNA, the CDR3 is TGTGCCAGCAGCTTCGGGACTAGCAATTACGAGCAGTACTTC.

This chain uses TRBV3-1 (or the pseudogene TRBV3-2) with TRBJ1-2, with D unclear. V was trimmed by 0 bases and J by 8 bases, leaving 13 bases between them. Germline V gene sequence: CDR1 LGHDT, CDR2 YNNKEL (reference sequence). The CDR3 spans 14 residues. CDR3 nucleotides: TGTGCCAGCAGCCAAGATCGGAGGGTTATGGGCTACACCTTC. Translating gives CASSQDRRVMGYTF.

V is TRBV28 and J is TRBJ2-7; tentative D call: TRBD2 (6 bases). Germline CDR1 MDHEN, CDR2 SYDVKM. V lost 6 bases to trimming and J lost 4 bases, with 13 bases between them. The CDR3 is 13 residues long. CDR3 amino acids: CASRLSGRYEQYF. The CDR3 DNA reads as TGTGCCAGCAGACTCTCGGGGAGGTACGAGCAGTACTTC.

The V and J genes are TRBV7-6 and TRBJ2-7; 14 nucleotides line up with TRBD2. V was clipped by 3 bases and J by 7 bases; unmatched bases: 5. CDR1 and CDR2 from the germline V gene are SGHVS and FNYEAQ. The length of the CDR3 is 15 residues. CDR3 residues: CASSFRTSGGSEQYF. The DNA for the CDR3 is TGTGCCAGCAGCTTTAGGACTAGCGGGGGGAGTGAGCAGTACTTC.

This chain links TRBV9 with TRBJ2-7; D is ambiguous. CDR1 is SGDLS and CDR2 is YYNGEE in the germline V gene. The CDR3 consists of 13 residues. V lost 4 bases and J lost 3, with 11 bases in between. This CDR3 reads CASSLLTGYEQYF. As DNA, the CDR3 is TGTGCCAGCAGCTTACTGACTGGCTACGAGCAGTACTTC.

The rearrangement joins TRBV11-3 to TRBJ2-3; tentative D call: TRBD1 (6 bases). Germline loops: CDR1 SGHNT, CDR2 YENEEA. This CDR3 spans 14 amino acids. V dropped 2 bases and J dropped 2 bases, with 8 bases sitting between them. CDR3 protein: CASSLNRATDTQYF. The CDR3 DNA reads TGTGCCAGCAGCTTAAACAGGGCCACAGATACGCAGTATTTT.

The genes are TRBV13 and TRBJ2-7; no clear D. Trimming removed 5 bases from V and 6 bases from J, with 17 bases in between. The germline gives CDR1 PRHDT, CDR2 FYEKMQ (reference sequence). This CDR3 comprises 14 residues. CDR3 in amino acids: CASSPVGRAIEQYF. CDR3 DNA sequence: TGTGCCAGCAGCCCCGTCGGCAGAGCGATCGAGCAGTACTTC.

Notes on this clone: One base away lies a much larger clone, so this may be a sequencing read error. The J gene is TRBJ1-2, the V gene TRBV5-4, with D perhaps TRBD1 (6 bases). V was clipped by 4 bases and J by 4 bases, with 8 bases between them. The CDR3 runs 12 residues. Germline CDR1 reads SGHNT; CDR2 reads YYREEE (reference sequence). The DNA for the CDR3 is TGTGCCAGCAGCCAGGACAGCTATGGCTACACCTTC. Amino acids: CASSQDSYGYTF.

This clone showed up just once. This chain uses TRBV12-5 with TRBJ1-1; possibly TRBD1 for D (6 bases). V lost 3 bases, J lost 5 bases, and 25 bases lay in between. Germline CDR1 and CDR2: LGHNT and FRNRAP. This CDR3 region has 18 residues. CDR3 sequence: CASGFQTLQGVGWTEAFF. Written as DNA, the CDR3 is TGTGCTAGTGGTTTTCAAACACTACAGGGAGTGGGGTGGACTGAAGCTTTCTTT.

This chain uses TRBV11-2 with TRBJ1-1, with D perhaps TRBD1 (6 bases). The CDR3 totals 16 residues. Germline CDR1 SGHAT, CDR2 FQNNGV. V lost 1 base and J lost 0, with 12 bases in between. CDR3 DNA: TGTGCCAGCAGCTTAGTTGGTCGGACAGTGAACACTGAAGCTTTCTTT. As protein: CASSLVGRTVNTEAFF.

The gene calls are TRBV6-5 and TRBJ1-2; 8 bases are a match to TRBD1. V gave up 8 bases and J gave up 0 bases; unmatched junction bases: 2. The CDR3 has 13 amino acids. The V gene's germline CDR1 is MNHEY and CDR2 SVGAGI. Here the CDR3 reads CASRTGPNYGYTF. In nucleotides, the CDR3 is TGTGCCAGCCGGACAGGGCCTAACTATGGCTACACCTTC.

V gene TRBV29-1 combines with J gene TRBJ2-7; D is perhaps TRBD2 (6 bases). Trimming removed 5 bases at V and 6 bases at J, with 17 bases between. Germline CDR1 SQVTM, CDR2 ANQGSEA. This CDR3 contains 13 residues. The CDR3 sequence: CSVKEGLGPEQYF. In DNA form, the CDR3 reads TGCAGCGTTAAGGAGGGTTTGGGGCCCGAGCAGTACTTC.

The rearrangement joins TRBV21-1 to TRBJ1-6. TRBV21-1 is given as a pseudogene. This CDR3 contains 20 residues. The CDR3 reads CASSKVDLREQGLPLSPLHF. The CDR3 DNA reads as TGTGCCAGCAGCAAAGTGGATCTTCGGGAACAGGGACTACCCCTCTCACCCCTCCACTTT.

The chain combines TRBV7-2 with TRBJ1-6; 7 nucleotides match TRBD1. Germline CDR1 reads SGHTA; CDR2 reads FQGNSA. V was clipped by 5 bases and J by 7 bases; unmatched bases: 8. This CDR3 is 15 amino acids long. The CDR3 nucleotides are TGTGCCAGCAGCCCCGATCGACAGGGCAATTCACCCCTCCACTTT. Protein sequence: CASSPDRQGNSPLHF.